The clone carrying this TCR beta chain was seen ten or more times. What it binds is not known. Nobody among the patients had been given any treatment before thyroid surgery. This sample is part of a study of metastatic and nonmetastatic thyroid tumors. Study-level information: Repertoires from blood and tumor or nodule tissue of malignant and benign thyroid patients were compared. The study, taken as a whole, reports: Significantly greater TCR beta diversity was reportedly found in malignant thyroid tumors than in benign nodules (in blood and tumor).

TCRdb reprocessed the PCR reads via MiXCR. In the table there are some 28,000 clones, 3.7% of which are singletons. Germline V gives CDR1 LNHDA, CDR2 SQIVND (reference sequence). V was clipped by 5 bases and J by 4 bases; unmatched bases: 5. The CDR3 sequence is 13 residues long. This receptor was taken from a male donor with papillary thyroid cancer or a benign thyroid nodule (not recorded which). Some clones in this sample may be carry-over from other donors' samples. This chain links TRBV19 with TRBJ2-7, with 7 bases that match TRBD2. Source material: blood. DNA of the CDR3: TGTGCCAGTAGTTTACTTAGCGGGTACGAGCAGTACTTC. It translates to CASSLLSGYEQYF.